Listed below are T cell receptor beta chains from one sample, sequenced in a study of blood T cells in healthy people across ages. A single record per CDR3 protein comes from TCRdb applying MiXCR to the 5' RACE reads. The repertoire holds over 1,200,000 distinct CDR3 sequences, with around 59% as singletons. Sequencing was done on a sample of blood. These receptors all stem from a man aged 18-30 years in good health. Each CDR3 is given with its conserved first and last residue. The order of the fields is CDR3 DNA, CDR3 protein, D gene, clone size, V gene, J gene. A D gene is named only where the DNA matches it firmly. A clone size is listed for some rows: how often the clone was seen (once, few, many), or a class if it is expanded.

CDR3 DNA: TGCAGCGCCCCGGCCGACGGGGGAGAGCAGTTCTTC; CDR3 protein: CSAPADGGEQFF; D gene: NA; clone size: NA; V gene: TRBV29-1; J gene: TRBJ2-1
CDR3 DNA: TGCAGTGCCAGTCTGACAGCAGGCACCGGGAATCAGCCCCAGCATTTT; CDR3 protein: CSASLTAGTGNQPQHF; D gene: NA; clone size: NA; V gene: TRBV20-1; J gene: TRBJ1-5
CDR3 DNA: TGTGCCAGCAGTTCCTCCTTCGGGCGGGAGGTGGCAAATGAGCAGTTCTTC; CDR3 protein: CASSSSFGREVANEQFF; D gene: TRBD2; clone size: NA; V gene: TRBV6-5; J gene: TRBJ2-1
CDR3 DNA: TGTGCCACCAGCAGAGATCGGGGGGCTTCAGTGAATGAGCAGTTCTTC; CDR3 protein: CATSRDRGASVNEQFF; D gene: NA; clone size: few; V gene: TRBV15; J gene: TRBJ2-1
CDR3 DNA: TGTGCCAGCAGTTTACTTGTCCGACAGGGAGGGAATGAGCAGTTCTTC; CDR3 protein: CASSLLVRQGGNEQFF; D gene: NA; clone size: few; V gene: TRBV27; J gene: TRBJ2-1
CDR3 DNA: TGTGCCAGCAGCCCTATCCCTGGGGGCCTAATAGCTTTCTTT; CDR3 protein: CASSPIPGGLIAFF; D gene: NA; clone size: NA; V gene: TRBV4-2; J gene: TRBJ1-1
CDR3 DNA: TGTGCCAGCAACTTCCCTGGCGGGGGGGCTTCCACCCCAGATACGCAGTATTTT; CDR3 protein: CASNFPGGGASTPDTQYF; D gene: TRBD2; clone size: NA; V gene: TRBV6-1; J gene: TRBJ2-3
CDR3 DNA: TGCAGTGCCATCCGACAGTCAATGGCCAGGTACAATGAGCAGTTCTTC; CDR3 protein: CSAIRQSMARYNEQFF; D gene: NA; clone size: many; V gene: TRBV20-1; J gene: TRBJ2-1
CDR3 DNA: TGTGCCAGCAGATACAGGGGTTCGGACAATGAGCAGTTCTTC; CDR3 protein: CASRYRGSDNEQFF; D gene: TRBD1; clone size: NA; V gene: TRBV7-9; J gene: TRBJ2-1
CDR3 DNA: TGTGCCACCAGAAGTAGCAATCAGCCCCAGCATTTT; CDR3 protein: CATRSSNQPQHF; D gene: NA; clone size: NA; V gene: TRBV28; J gene: TRBJ1-5